Below, 17 T cell receptor beta chains from the same sample are listed, as sequenced in a study of shared clonotypes between healthy human individuals. Sequencing used immunoSEQ multiplex PCR; TCRdb keeps in-frame clones, though not all of them. The sample yields 2 million to 2.5 million clones, approximately 93% seen once. Specimen: naive CD4+ T cells from PBMCs. Subset here: CD45RA+ positively selected. These receptors were obtained from a man aged 18 to 30 in good health. Some clones in this sample may be carry-over from other donors' samples.

There are a few counts of this clone. The sample carries other DNA sequences with the same CDR3. V usage is TRBV28 and J usage is TRBJ1-2; 7 nucleotides agree with TRBD1. The ends lost 5 bases at V and 3 bases at J; junction bases unmatched: 0. This CDR3 contains 12 residues. Germline-derived CDR1 and CDR2 are MDHEN and SYDVKM. In nucleotides, the CDR3 is TGTGCCAGCAGTGGGACAGACTATGGCTACACCTTC. It specifies CASSGTDYGYTF.

This chain links TRBV20-1 with TRBJ2-1; D remains unclear. V was cut by 5 bases and J by 8 bases, with 10 bases left in between. Germline CDR1 reads DFQATT; CDR2 reads SNEGSKA (reference sequence). CDR3 length: 11 residues. Written as DNA, the CDR3 is TGCAGTGCTCGTCGTGTCGATGAGCAGTTCTTC. Encoded protein: CSARRVDEQFF.

V usage is TRBV7-3 and J usage is TRBJ2-6, with a weak D call TRBD1 (5 bases). Germline V gene lookup returns CDR1 SGHTA and CDR2 FQGTGA. The CDR3 runs to 16 residues. The V end was cut by 1 base, the J end by 2 bases, with 9 bases between. In nucleotides, the CDR3 is TGTGCCAGCAGCTTAATTGGCAGGGCTGGGGCCAACGTCCTGACTTTC. Amino acid sequence: CASSLIGRAGANVLTF.

The chain joins TRBV5-4 to TRBJ2-7; D is unresolved. The CDR3 contains 16 residues. The V gene's germline CDR1 is SGHNT and CDR2 YYREEE (reference sequence). With 4 bases removed from V and 2 bases from J, the gap between germline ends came to 19 bases. The CDR3 DNA follows: TGTGCCAGCAGCCCGGATGGCAGGCCAAGTCCCTACGAGCAGTACTTC. Translation gives CASSPDGRPSPYEQYF.

Of note for this clone: Other DNA sequences in this sample translate to the same CDR3. V usage is TRBV5-1 and J usage is TRBJ2-5; no reliable D call. CDR3 length equals 14 residues. Germline CDR1 SGHRS, CDR2 YFSETQ. V lost 0 bases to trimming and J lost 1 base, with 7 bases between them. The CDR3 nucleotides read TGCGCCAGCAGCTTGGAAGGCACCCAAGAGACCCAGTACTTC. The encoded protein is CASSLEGTQETQYF.

Note on this clone: Other DNA sequences from this sample encode an identical CDR3 as well. The J gene is TRBJ2-7, the V gene TRBV5-1; maybe TRBD1 (6 bases). V lost 1 base and J 4 bases, leaving 12 bases between the germline ends. The germline gives CDR1 SGHRS, CDR2 YFSETQ. The CDR3 totals 14 residues. The CDR3 spells CASSLTGQVYEQYF. The CDR3 DNA reads as TGCGCCAGCAGCTTGACGGGACAAGTATACGAGCAGTACTTC.

The chain recombines TRBV11-2 with TRBJ2-3; perhaps TRBD2 as D (6 bases). The CDR3 sequence is 15 residues long. V gave up 1 base and J gave up 3 bases, with 11 bases separating them. CDR1 SGHAT and CDR2 FQNNGV come from the germline V gene. CDR3 region: CASSLALTRTDTQYF. The CDR3 DNA follows: TGTGCCAGCAGCTTAGCTCTGACTAGAACAGATACGCAGTATTTT.

With regard to this clone: Other DNA sequences in the sample encode the same CDR3. The chain recombines TRBV7-3 with TRBJ1-1; D not certain. The CDR3 extends over 13 amino acids. Germline V lookup: CDR1 SGHTA, CDR2 FQGTGA. Trimming removed 0 bases at V and 2 bases at J, with 4 bases between. Here the CDR3 DNA reads TGTGCCAGCAGCTTAACAACTAACACTGAAGCTTTCTTT. Residues: CASSLTTNTEAFF.

J is TRBJ2-3 and V is TRBV28, with a possible D match to TRBD2 (5 bases). Germline CDR1 is MDHEN and CDR2 is SYDVKM. The CDR3 contains 15 residues. The V end was cut by 2 bases, the J end by 2 bases, with 11 bases between. The chain's CDR3 is CASSLKSGPTDTQYF. DNA of the CDR3: TGTGCCAGCAGTTTAAAAAGCGGACCCACAGATACGCAGTATTTT. Full variable domain (rest looked up from reference TRBV28 and TRBJ2-3): DVKVTQSSRYLVKRTGEKVFLECVQDMDHENMFWYRQDPGLGLRLIYFSYDVKMKEKGDIPEGYSVSREKKERFSLILESASTNQTSMYLCASSLKSGPTDTQYFGPGTRLTVL.

Only one count was recorded for this clone. The chain links TRBV28 to TRBJ2-7; 9 bases align to TRBD1. This CDR3 is built from 16 residues. Trimming removed 4 bases from V and 4 bases from J; junction bases left unmatched: 11. Germline V gene sequence: CDR1 MDHEN, CDR2 SYDVKM. CDR3 residues: CASSSSGTGLIYEQYF. The DNA for the CDR3 is TGTGCCAGCAGTTCGTCCGGGACAGGGCTAATATACGAGCAGTACTTC.

The chain combines TRBV5-6 with TRBJ2-2; TRBD1 or TRBD2 may be the D gene (5 bases each). CDR1 and CDR2 (germline): SGHDT, YYEEEE. The CDR3 runs 16 residues. Trimming took off 2 bases at V and 2 bases at J, with 13 bases between the two ends. CDR3 loop: CASSLLGEFNTGELFF. The CDR3 DNA is TGTGCCAGCAGCTTATTAGGGGAGTTTAACACCGGGGAGCTGTTTTTT.

This clone was observed at least ten times. The genes are TRBV7-8 and TRBJ2-5; TRBD2 aligns across 7 bases. The length of the CDR3 is 15 residues. The V gene's germline CDR1 is SGHVS and CDR2 FQNEAQ. J lost 5 bases, V lost 0 bases, and 6 bases had no gene match. CDR3 nucleotides: TGTGCCAGCAGCTTAGCTGGCGGGAGCTTGGAGACCCAGTACTTC. It is translated as CASSLAGGSLETQYF.

The chain links TRBV25-1 to TRBJ2-1, with D possibly being TRBD2 (6 bases). The V gene lost 3 bases and the J gene lost 9 bases, with 12 bases spanning the gap. The CDR3 contains 13 residues. Germline assignment: CDR1 MGHDK and CDR2 SYGVNS. The CDR3 DNA reads TGTGCCAGCAGTGATTATTGGGACTTTGAGCAGTTCTTC. Translation: CASSDYWDFEQFF.

This rearrangement joins TRBV4-3 to TRBJ1-2, with 7 bases lining up with TRBD1. This CDR3 is 13 amino acids long. Trimming at V came to 3 bases and at J to 7 bases, leaving 5 bases not matched to a gene. CDR1 and CDR2 from the germline V gene are LGHNA and YSLEER. CDR3 region: CASSQSTGVGYTF. The CDR3 DNA reads TGCGCCAGCAGCCAGAGCACAGGGGTTGGCTACACCTTC.

This clone was observed once. Distinct nucleotide sequences in the sample also encode this CDR3. The genes are TRBV5-1 and TRBJ2-3; the match to TRBD2 covers 8 bases. Germline CDR1 and CDR2: SGHRS and YFSETQ. J lost 0 bases, V lost 4 bases, and 4 bases had no gene match. The CDR3 spans 15 residues. As DNA, the CDR3 is TGCGCCAGCAGCGATACTAGCGGTAGCACAGATACGCAGTATTTT. Translation gives CASSDTSGSTDTQYF.

V usage is TRBV5-1 and J usage is TRBJ1-1; tentatively, D is TRBD1 (5 bases). V dropped 4 bases and J dropped 5 bases, with 15 bases sitting between them. This CDR3 has 14 residues. CDR1 and CDR2 (germline): SGHRS, YFSETQ. DNA for the CDR3: TGCGCCAGCAGCACCCTAACAGGAGAGACTGAAGCTTTCTTT. It yields the protein CASSTLTGETEAFF.

V is TRBV7-8 and J is TRBJ2-3; D not certain. The CDR3 is 14 residues long. Germline values: CDR1 SGHVS, CDR2 FQNEAQ. Deletions cut 1 base from V and 7 bases from J, with 12 bases between. The CDR3 loop is CASSLDPWDNTQYF. As DNA, the CDR3 is TGTGCCAGCAGCTTAGACCCCTGGGATAATACGCAGTATTTT.